Listed here is a single T cell receptor beta chain. As yet, its antigen is unknown. Some clones are missing from TCRdb's copy, which holds only in-frame ones; the method was immunoSEQ multiplex PCR. The profile covers tens of thousands of clones, with over 70% appearing a single time and around 2% taken by the ten largest. This sample stems from a study of OX40 agonist ivuxolimab in advanced cancers. Study-level background: Participants averaged approximately 61 years of age (range about 23 to 90) and were about 85% male. Partial responses were achieved by three patients: one hepatocellular carcinoma, two cutaneous melanoma.

Germline CDR1 is SNHLY and CDR2 is FYNNEI. Trimming removed 5 bases at V and 5 bases at J, with 11 bases between. This CDR3 spans 13 amino acids. Study findings and constraints: Partial responders at 0.1-3.0 mg/kg had among the lowest clonal expansion.

Sample: CD4+ or CD8+ T cells sorted from blood, taken in a trial of the OX40 agonist ivuxolimab. The chain joins TRBV2 to TRBJ2-3; no clear D. This receptor was obtained from an adult with an advanced solid tumor such as melanoma, head and neck, liver or kidney cancer. The CDR3 here is CASSPILRDTQYF. The CDR3, as DNA: TGTGCCAGCAGTCCGATTCTCAGAGATACGCAGTATTTT.